A single sample is the source of the 18 T cell receptor beta chains below, sequenced in a study of blood T cell repertoires in COVID-19. The repertoire was sequenced with immunoSEQ multiplex PCR; TCRdb's copy has only in-frame clones and lacks some. The sample includes 200,000 to 250,000 clones, approximately 80% of them seen just once. The specimen sequenced was peripheral blood. The receptors shown here come from a woman at least 80 years old with COVID-19, enrolled during active disease.

This chain joins TRBV5-1 and TRBJ2-3, with 14 bases aligning to TRBD2. CDR1 is SGHRS and CDR2 is YFSETQ in the germline V gene. This CDR3 region has 15 residues. J lost 9 bases, V lost 4 bases, and 7 bases had no gene match. The CDR3 sequence is CASSRGLAGDDTQYF. CDR3 nucleotides: TGCGCCAGCAGCAGGGGACTAGCGGGAGATGACACGCAGTATTTT.

This clone was seen more than once but under ten times. The J gene is TRBJ1-1, the V gene TRBV5-6; D remains unclear. This CDR3 is 18 amino acids long. With 0 bases removed from V and 1 base from J, the gap between germline ends came to 19 bases. CDR1 and CDR2 from the germline V gene are SGHDT and YYEEEE. The CDR3 DNA reads as TGTGCCAGCAGCTTGGCCAGTCGGGTCCTCGGAGGGAACACTGAAGCTTTCTTT. Protein: CASSLASRVLGGNTEAFF.

This clone turned up a few times. This sequence joins TRBV25-1 and TRBJ2-1; D is uncertain. The CDR3 covers 15 residues. V lost 2 bases, J lost 1 base, and 9 bases lay in between. Germline V gene lookup returns CDR1 MGHDK and CDR2 SYGVNS. CDR3: CASSETGGSYNEQFF. CDR3 nucleotide sequence: TGTGCCAGCAGTGAAACGGGTGGATCCTACAATGAGCAGTTCTTC.

The V and J genes are TRBV5-6 and TRBJ1-5, with D hard to call. The CDR3 runs 14 residues. V lost 0 bases and J 3 bases, leaving 7 bases between the germline ends. In germline, CDR1 is SGHDT, CDR2 YYEEEE. In DNA, the CDR3 is TGTGCCAGCAGCTTGGGGGCATACAATCAGCCCCAGCATTTT. As protein: CASSLGAYNQPQHF.

This chain joins TRBV19 and TRBJ1-5; 8 bases are shared with TRBD1. Trimming cost V 1 base and J 9 bases; bases outside gene matches: 11. Germline V gives CDR1 LNHDA, CDR2 SQIVND (reference sequence). The CDR3 covers 16 residues. CDR3 protein: CASSIGNGQGVVPQHF. For the CDR3, the DNA is TGTGCCAGTAGTATAGGGAACGGACAGGGAGTAGTGCCCCAGCATTTT. Filled out from reference TRBV19 and TRBJ1-5, the complete variable domain reads DGGITQSPKYLFRKEGQNVTLSCEQNLNHDAMYWYRQDPGQGLRLIYYSQIVNDFQKGDIAEGYSVSREKKESFPLTVTSAQKNPTAFYLCASSIGNGQGVVPQHFGDGTRLSIL.

This chain links TRBV7-6 with TRBJ2-1, with TRBD1 matching over 7 bases. V lost 5 bases to trimming and J lost 0 bases; unmatched junction nucleotides: 7. The CDR3 covers 16 residues. Germline-derived CDR1 and CDR2 are SGHVS and FNYEAQ. The chain's CDR3 is CASSKGQDSSYNEQFF. CDR3 in DNA: TGTGCCAGCAGCAAAGGACAGGACAGCTCCTACAATGAGCAGTTCTTC.

The V gene is TRBV28, the J gene TRBJ1-2; D remains unclear. Germline V gives CDR1 MDHEN, CDR2 SYDVKM. The CDR3 has 13 amino acids. Trimming removed 1 base from V and 3 bases from J, with 6 bases in between. This CDR3 is CASSLSEDYGYTF. As DNA, the CDR3 is TGTGCCAGCAGTTTATCAGAGGACTATGGCTACACCTTC.

This rearrangement joins TRBV6-5 to TRBJ1-2; 10 bases map to TRBD1. Germline V CDR1 and CDR2: MNHEY, SVGAGI. Unmatched junction bases numbered 7, after V lost 6 bases and J lost 3 bases. The CDR3 covers 15 residues. Here the CDR3 DNA reads TGTGCCAGCAGAACCGGACAGGGGGTGGACTATGGCTACACCTTC. Translated, it gives CASRTGQGVDYGYTF.

The gene calls are TRBV28 and TRBJ1-1, with TRBD1 matching over 8 bases. V shed 8 bases, J shed 1 base, and the junction held 12 bases outside the gene matches. CDR1 MDHEN and CDR2 SYDVKM come from the germline V gene. The CDR3 consists of 16 residues. CDR3 sequence: CASVTQGASGNTEAFF. In DNA form, the CDR3 reads TGTGCCAGCGTAACCCAGGGGGCTAGTGGGAACACTGAAGCTTTCTTT.

V gene TRBV6-5 combines with J gene TRBJ1-4; TRBD1 might be the D (5 bases). Germline V CDR1 and CDR2: MNHEY, SVGAGI. The CDR3 contains 15 residues. V lost 7 bases, J lost 10 bases, and 22 bases lay in between. The CDR3 nucleotides read TGTGCCAGCACCGAAAGGGGCCTCGGCGGTGGAAAACTGTTTTTT. It encodes CASTERGLGGGKLFF.

V and J are TRBV5-1 and TRBJ1-2, with a tentative D call TRBD1 (5 bases). The CDR3 loop spans 15 amino acids. V was trimmed by 0 bases and J by 4 bases, leaving 13 bases between them. Germline V gene lookup returns CDR1 SGHRS and CDR2 YFSETQ. The CDR3 sequence is CASSLAPGLSYGYTF. For the CDR3, the DNA is TGCGCCAGCAGCTTGGCCCCAGGGTTGTCCTATGGCTACACCTTC.

The gene calls are TRBV29-1 and TRBJ2-3, with 8 bases matching TRBD2. The CDR3 is 13 amino acids. The germline V gene encodes CDR1 SQVTM and CDR2 ANQGSEA. V was pared by 5 bases and J by 1 base, with 2 bases of the junction left unmatched. CDR3 in DNA: TGCAGCGTTCAAGCGGGGGGCACAGATACGCAGTATTTT. Protein: CSVQAGGTDTQYF.

This clone was counted only a few times. The chain employs TRBV10-3 and TRBJ1-3; D gene uncertain. CDR1 is ENHRY, CDR2 SYGVKD, per germline. Trimming took off 10 bases at V and 3 bases at J, with 19 bases between the two ends. CDR3 length equals 15 residues. The CDR3 nucleotides are TGTGCCAGCGGTCCCGGCCTGTCGGTTGGAAACACCATATATTTT. This sequence encodes CASGPGLSVGNTIYF.

The genes are TRBV4-1 and TRBJ1-1; D possibly corresponds to TRBD1 (6 bases). Germline CDR1 and CDR2: MGHRA and YSYEKL. The CDR3 length is 17 residues. V was pared by 1 base and J by 0 bases, with 15 bases between. The CDR3 DNA reads as TGCGCCAGCAGCCAAGTGGGGGCGGCCAACATGAACACTGAAGCTTTCTTT. Protein product: CASSQVGAANMNTEAFF.

The gene calls are TRBV11-3 and TRBJ2-1, with D uncertain. V lost 5 bases to trimming and J lost 7 bases, with 9 bases between them. CDR3 length equals 12 residues. Per germline, CDR1 SGHNT and CDR2 YENEEA. DNA of the CDR3: TGTGCCAGCAGCGCTACTAAAAATGAGCAGTTCTTC. It translates to CASSATKNEQFF. Supplemented by reference TRBV11-3 and TRBJ2-1, the full variable domain reads EAGVVQSPRYKIIEKKQPVAFWCNPISGHNTLYWYLQNLGQGPELLIRYENEEAVDDSQLPKDRFSAERLKGVDSTLKIQPAELGDSAVYLCASSATKNEQFFGPGTRLTVL.

V gene TRBV3-1 (or the pseudogene TRBV3-2) combines with J gene TRBJ2-3, with D possibly TRBD2 on 6 matching bases. This CDR3 contains 17 residues. Germline assignment: CDR1 LGHDT and CDR2 YNNKEL (reference sequence). Trimming shortened V by 4 bases and J by 0 bases, and 17 bases separated the two germline ends. CDR3 loop: CASSRTGRGTSTDTQYF. CDR3 coding DNA: TGTGCCAGCAGCCGAACGGGGCGGGGCACTAGCACAGATACGCAGTATTTT.

This sequence joins TRBV24-1 and TRBJ2-7; D is unclear. The CDR3 runs to 16 residues. CDR1 is KGHDR and CDR2 is SFDVKD in the germline V gene. The V end lost 12 bases, the J end lost 6 bases, and 29 bases lay between the germline ends. The chain's CDR3 is CASVPPERPTPGEQYF. CDR3 bases: TGTGCCTCTGTGCCACCCGAACGGCCTACCCCGGGCGAGCAGTACTTC.

This rearrangement joins TRBV5-1 to TRBJ2-1; no firm D call. The CDR3 covers 15 residues. The germline V and J ends were trimmed by 0 bases and 7 bases, with 14 bases remaining between them. Germline V lookup: CDR1 SGHRS, CDR2 YFSETQ. CDR3 coding DNA: TGCGCCAGCAGCTTGGCCCCGGAGAGGCAAAATGAGCAGTTCTTC. Translation: CASSLAPERQNEQFF. The whole variable domain, remainder taken from reference TRBV5-1 and TRBJ2-1, is KAGVTQTPRYLIKTRGQQVTLSCSPISGHRSVSWYQQTPGQGLQFLFEYFSETQRNKGNFPGRFSGRQFSNSRSEMNVSTLELGDSALYLCASSLAPERQNEQFFGPGTRLTVL.